Presented here are 15 T cell receptor beta chains from one specimen sequenced in a study of CD8+ T cells in alopecia areata. Documented treatment: oral pan-JAK inhibitor, 5-10 mg twice daily. RNA, once extracted, was reverse transcribed into cDNA for use as the sequencing template. Sequencing was performed with immunoSEQ multiplex PCR; in TCRdb, only in-frame clones are kept and a portion is missing. The table records roughly 60,000 clones, 35% to 55% of them present only once. The source material was CD8+ T cells sorted from blood, sampled around week 36, from a patient treated with tofacitinib. These receptors all come from a human donor with alopecia areata.

The chain uses TRBV15 and TRBJ2-4; D unresolved. This CDR3 has 17 residues. Trimming pared 1 base from V and 0 bases from J, leaving 13 bases between. The germline V gene has CDR1 LNHNV and CDR2 YYDKDF (reference sequence). CDR3 nucleotides: TGTGCCACCAGCAGAGCCCGCCCGGCTCTAGCCAAAAACATTCAGTACTTC. Translation: CATSRARPALAKNIQYF.

The genes are TRBV9 and TRBJ2-3, with 10 bases that match TRBD2. Germline-derived CDR1 and CDR2 are SGDLS and YYNGEE. After removal of 3 bases from V and 2 bases from J, the junction contained 6 bases not matched to a gene. This CDR3 region has 16 residues. CDR3 DNA: TGTGCCAGCAGCGGCGGACTAGCGGACCTCACAGATACGCAGTATTTT. This encodes CASSGGLADLTDTQYF.

The chain links TRBV28 to TRBJ2-5, with TRBD2 matching 12 bases. CDR1 is MDHEN and CDR2 is SYDVKM in the germline V gene. CDR3 length: 15 amino acids. Trimming took 6 bases from V and 5 from J; bases not matched to a gene: 7. The CDR3 sequence: CASSPRTSGAETQYF. The DNA for the CDR3 is TGTGCCAGCAGCCCACGGACTAGCGGGGCCGAGACCCAGTACTTC.

This clone was recorded a few times. The chain recombines TRBV4-3 with TRBJ1-2; D gene unclear. Looked up from germline, CDR1 is LGHNA and CDR2 is YSLEER. The CDR3 sequence is 16 residues long. The V end was cut by 0 bases, the J end by 5 bases, with 16 bases between. For the CDR3, the DNA is TGCGCCAGCAGCCAAGATACGACGCGGGGAATTTATGGCTACACCTTC. Protein: CASSQDTTRGIYGYTF.

Many counts were recorded for this clone. V usage is TRBV6-4 and J usage is TRBJ2-2; tentatively, D is TRBD1 (5 bases). The CDR3 runs to 14 residues. Trimming took 0 bases from V and 3 from J, leaving 5 bases between them. The germline CDR1 and CDR2 sequences are MRHNA and SNTAGT. The CDR3 sequence: CASSDSTDTGELFF. CDR3 nucleotide sequence: TGTGCCAGCAGTGACTCGACAGACACCGGGGAGCTGTTTTTT.

The CDR3 loop is CASSYGEGGGYTF. In DNA, the CDR3 is TGTGCCAGCAGTTACGGGGAGGGTGGTGGCTACACCTTC. The gene calls are TRBV6-5 and TRBJ1-2; no reliable D call. CDR3 length equals 13 residues. Trimming pared 2 bases from V and 7 bases from J, leaving 11 bases between. Germline CDR1 reads MNHEY; CDR2 reads SVGAGI.

This sequence joins TRBV29-1 and TRBJ2-3, with TRBD1 identical over 10 bases. The V segment lost 7 bases and the J segment 5 bases; nucleotides outside the gene matches: 9. Germline-derived CDR1 and CDR2 are SQVTM and ANQGSEA. The CDR3 runs 14 residues. CDR3 amino acids: CSAEGGTGVDTQYF. The CDR3, as DNA: TGCAGCGCCGAGGGAGGGACAGGGGTAGATACGCAGTATTTT.

Only a few counts were recorded for this clone. The chain uses TRBV7-9 and TRBJ2-4, with D hard to call. Per germline, CDR1 SEHNR and CDR2 FQNEAQ (reference sequence). V lost 5 bases, J lost 0 bases, and 11 bases lay in between. The CDR3 runs to 15 residues. CDR3 protein: CASSLTQIAKNIQYF. In nucleotides, the CDR3 is TGTGCCAGCAGCCTGACCCAAATAGCCAAAAACATTCAGTACTTC.

The chain joins TRBV5-1 to TRBJ2-3; D is ambiguous. The CDR3 is 15 residues long. Trimming cost V 4 bases and J 0 bases, with 12 bases left between them. The germline gives CDR1 SGHRS, CDR2 YFSETQ. In DNA form, the CDR3 reads TGCGCCAGCAGCGACTCTGGAGCCAGCACAGATACGCAGTATTTT. It encodes CASSDSGASTDTQYF.

This clone came up a few times. The rearrangement uses TRBV29-1 and TRBJ2-3; 8 bases are a match to TRBD2. Germline loops: CDR1 SQVTM, CDR2 ANQGSEA. The V and J ends lost 7 bases and 4 bases, in that order; junction bases with no gene match: 19. This CDR3 has 17 amino acids. CDR3 coding DNA: TGCAGCGCTGTGGGCCCGGGGAGCGGGGGCAAGCCAGATACGCAGTATTTT. Translation: CSAVGPGSGGKPDTQYF.

By share, this clone counts as medium-sized. V usage is TRBV6-1 and J usage is TRBJ2-1, with 10 bases fitting TRBD2. Germline V gene sequence: CDR1 MNHNS, CDR2 SASEGT. V trimming: 3 bases; J trimming: 9 bases; junction bases outside the gene matches: 11. This CDR3 contains 16 residues. The CDR3, as DNA: TGTGCCAGCAGTGACGGAGCGGGAGGGCGCTTTGTTGAGCAGTTCTTC. Translating it yields CASSDGAGGRFVEQFF.

The chain combines TRBV15 with TRBJ2-7; a possible D gene is TRBD1 (6 bases). The germline gives CDR1 LNHNV, CDR2 YYDKDF (reference sequence). This CDR3 region has 12 residues. The V gene lost 8 bases and the J gene lost 3 bases, with 11 bases spanning the gap. In DNA form, the CDR3 reads TGTGCCACCTCGGGACACAGCTACGAGCAGTACTTC. Translated: CATSGHSYEQYF.

V usage is TRBV27 and J usage is TRBJ2-7; no reliable D call. The CDR3 is 15 amino acids. V lost 1 base and J lost 2, with 12 bases in between. CDR1 and CDR2 (germline): MNHEY, SMNVEV (reference sequence). The CDR3 DNA is TGTGCCAGCAGTTTATTCCCAGCGACGACCTACGAGCAGTACTTC. Protein: CASSLFPATTYEQYF.

CDR3 sequence reads: CASSLMGTIYEQYF. The CDR3 nucleotides are TGTGCCAGCAGCCTTATGGGTACGATATACGAGCAGTACTTC. The V call is TRBV6-5, the J call TRBJ2-7; D gene uncertain. The CDR3 runs to 14 residues. V was cut by 6 bases and J by 4 bases, with 16 bases left in between. Germline V gives CDR1 MNHEY, CDR2 SVGAGI.

V usage is TRBV29-1 and J usage is TRBJ1-2; possible D gene TRBD1, 6 bases. The CDR3 is 12 amino acids. The V end was cut by 5 bases, the J end by 8 bases, with 15 bases between. Looked up from germline, CDR1 is SQVTM and CDR2 is ANQGSEA. The CDR3 DNA reads as TGCAGCGTTCGGGGGGGCCCTGACGGCTACACCTTC. Translating gives CSVRGGPDGYTF.